This T cell receptor beta chain was retrieved from a study of control samples from healthy donors and cancer patients. In germline, CDR1 is SQVTM, CDR2 ANQGSEA. V lost 0 bases and J 0 bases, leaving 14 bases between the germline ends. The CDR3 has 16 residues. Assay used: immunoSEQ multiplex PCR; TCRdb lists only in-frame clones, some missing. The sample contains about 70,000 clones, 75% to 90% of which appear only once. The receptor was isolated from a woman aged 45-60 years with lung cancer. What was sequenced was PBMCs. The chain is built from TRBV29-1 and TRBJ1-1; weak D call: TRBD1 (6 bases). Written as DNA, the CDR3 is TGCAGCGTTGAAGAAGGCCAGGGGATAGTGAACACTGAAGCTTTCTTT. This encodes CSVEEGQGIVNTEAFF.